The source of this TCR beta chain is a study of Graves' ophthalmopathy and Graves' hyperthyroidism. The overall study: Investigators collected peripheral blood at initial diagnosis, before any treatment was given.

This clonotype was recorded at least ten times. TCR beta CDR3 amplification used RNA transcripts. Second-round multiplex PCR came after a first-round RT-PCR that employed HTBI primers. Via MiXCR, TCRdb re-called the multiplex PCR reads, giving one row per CDR3 protein. Here the sample spans approximately 480,000 distinct CDR3 sequences, approximately 14% being singletons. V lost 6 bases, J lost 6 bases, and 29 bases lay in between. This CDR3 has 18 amino acids. The germline V gene has CDR1 LGHNT and CDR2 FRNRAP. The sequence derives from a woman aged 25 to 45 with Graves' ophthalmopathy. The chain joins TRBV12-5 to TRBJ1-2, with no clear D. Material: blood. CDR3 DNA: TGTGCTAGTGGCACCCAACCTAAACCCGGGATGGTTGGTAATGGCTACACCTTC. Translation gives CASGTQPKPGMVGNGYTF.